This T cell receptor (beta chain) was documented in a study of blood T cell repertoires in COVID-19 (dated by TCRdb to the early 2020s). Turning to the overall study: Samples covering the acute and convalescent phases of COVID-19 were provided by collaborators in the United States, Italy and Spain. Deeply sampled blood TCRbeta repertoires from subjects exposed to, actively infected with, or recovered from COVID-19 were included in the dataset. The prospective study material was composed of cDNA or gDNA derived from T cells, B-cell-depleted T cells, or PBMCs. The samples were drawn from the first 160 participants of the ongoing ImmuneRACE study and from over 950 subjects provided by 6 global collaborators. The sample metadata nearly always contained a de-identified subject ID, COVID-19 status, age in years and sex. Where HLA class I and class II types were available, the types were taken from metadata supplied by the sample provider, not from assay-based typing. The repertoires were released in a freely available public database intended as a resource for research on the immune response to SARS-CoV-2. Overall study results and their limits: How much clinical and demographic metadata was included differed by source and by participant, and the metadata was provided uncurated.

A second Seattle source provided samples from volunteer blood donors who had recovered from COVID-19. Whole blood was collected in K2EDTA tubes by collaborating institutions according to the institutions' own protocols. For TCRbeta analysis, collaborators shipped samples as frozen whole blood, isolated PBMCs, or DNA extracted from either of those sample types. CDR1 SNHLY and CDR2 FYNNEI are derived from the germline V gene. The CDR3 measures 15 amino acids from cysteine to phenylalanine. The entry retains the CDR3 DNA only, 45 bases that are in frame from base 1. V is trimmed back by 2 bases and J by 4 bases, and the junction contains 6 bases that no gene match accounts for. With regard to this clone: This clone's antigen is unknown. No much larger clonotype is one base removed from it; base qualities were not supplied.

TCRbeta CDR3 regions were amplified from genomic DNA using the immunoSEQ Assay, a bias-controlled multiplex PCR. Concerning the study's data processing: The number of nucleated cells in each sample was estimated from the amplification of reference gene primers within the assay. To quantify the absolute abundance of each unique TCRbeta CDR3 rearrangement, sequence reads were collapsed and filtered. For each sample, productive Simpson clonality was calculated as the square root of Simpson's diversity index over productive rearrangements. In TCRdb, the immuneACCESS table is reduced to in-frame sequences with V and J assigned. These tables do not hold every clone; where another copy was compared, an unresolved V gene accounts for under half, and the others remain unexplained. V and J calls plus clone size are reproduced from that table; the DNA served to infer D and trimming. This sample holds about 220,000 clones; 84% were observed only once. The ten largest account for about 2% of the sample.

The chain was built from TRBV2 and TRBJ1-2; 8 junctional bases match TRBD1. The sequenced sample was peripheral blood. The clonotype was recovered from a man between 40 and 49 years old who had recovered from COVID-19. The sequenced DNA: TGTGCCAGCAGTGAATGGGACAGGAGCTCCTATGGCTACACCTTC. Translation gives CASSEWDRSSYGYTF.